This TCR beta chain was recorded in a study of a mutant IDH1 vaccine in newly diagnosed glioma. Looking at the study overall: Vaccine dosing followed radiotherapy by 4-6 weeks, or accompanied temozolomide cycles. Patients got radiotherapy, temozolomide, or both beforehand, and most got both.

The time point is: week 47, end of study. With topical imiquimod, each dose of the vaccine consisted of 300 ug of mutant IDH1 20-mer peptide. Vaccinations, eight in total, occurred in weeks 1, 3, 5, 7, 11, 15, 19, 23. About this clone: The antigen is not known.

V lost 1 base and J lost 3, with 14 bases in between. CDR1 is KGHSH and CDR2 is LQKENI in the germline V gene. The CDR3 extends over 16 amino acids. Clones were read by immunoSEQ multiplex PCR, and TCRdb kept only the in-frame ones, dropping some. Of approximately 56,000 clones listed, roughly 80% are singletons. The specimen was PBMCs, collected from a glioma patient whose treatment included an IDH1 peptide vaccine. The chain links TRBV18 to TRBJ2-3; maybe TRBD1 (5 bases). The TCR sequence derives from a man in his fifties with glioma. The CDR3: CASSPQGSHPTDTQYF. The CDR3, as DNA: TGTGCCAGCTCACCACAGGGGTCCCACCCGACAGATACGCAGTATTTT.